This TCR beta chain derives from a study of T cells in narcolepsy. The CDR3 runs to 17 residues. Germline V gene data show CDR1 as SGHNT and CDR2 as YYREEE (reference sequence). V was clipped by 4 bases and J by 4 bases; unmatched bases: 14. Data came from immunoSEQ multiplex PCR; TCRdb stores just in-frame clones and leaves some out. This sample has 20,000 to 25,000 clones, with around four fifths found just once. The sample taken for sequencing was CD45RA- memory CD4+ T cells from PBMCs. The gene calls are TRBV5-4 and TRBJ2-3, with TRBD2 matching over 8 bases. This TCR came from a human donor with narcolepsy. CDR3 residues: CASSPPLLRSGADTQYF. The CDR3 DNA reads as TGTGCCAGCAGCCCACCTTTATTGCGTAGCGGGGCAGATACGCAGTATTTT. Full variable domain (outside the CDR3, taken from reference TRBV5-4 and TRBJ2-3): ETGVTQSPTHLIKTRGQQVTLRCSSQSGHNTVSWYQQALGQGPQFIFQYYREEENGRGNFPPRFSGLQFPNYSSELNVNALELDDSALYLCASSPPLLRSGADTQYFGPGTRLTVL.